The T cell receptor beta chain under discussion was sequenced for a study of blood T cell repertoires in COVID-19. Study in general: Collection of acute and convalescent COVID-19 samples took place in the United States, Italy and Spain. PBMCs, B-cell-depleted T cells, or T cells provided the cDNA or gDNA that made up the material.

V shed 5 bases and J shed 4 bases, with 15 bases lying between them. Germline V gene lookup returns CDR1 MNHEY and CDR2 SMNVEV (reference sequence). This CDR3 spans 15 amino acids. Repertoires were generated with immunoSEQ multiplex PCR, while TCRdb's copy carries only in-frame clones and drops some. The sample contains a few hundred thousand clones, around 78% of which appear only once. This TCR derives from a man between 60 and 75 years old who had recovered from COVID-19. What was sequenced was peripheral blood. The chain combines TRBV27 with TRBJ1-5; D ambiguous. The CDR3 loop reads CASSSSGLPNQPQHF. CDR3 coding DNA: TGTGCCAGCAGTAGTTCCGGGTTACCGAATCAGCCCCAGCATTTT.